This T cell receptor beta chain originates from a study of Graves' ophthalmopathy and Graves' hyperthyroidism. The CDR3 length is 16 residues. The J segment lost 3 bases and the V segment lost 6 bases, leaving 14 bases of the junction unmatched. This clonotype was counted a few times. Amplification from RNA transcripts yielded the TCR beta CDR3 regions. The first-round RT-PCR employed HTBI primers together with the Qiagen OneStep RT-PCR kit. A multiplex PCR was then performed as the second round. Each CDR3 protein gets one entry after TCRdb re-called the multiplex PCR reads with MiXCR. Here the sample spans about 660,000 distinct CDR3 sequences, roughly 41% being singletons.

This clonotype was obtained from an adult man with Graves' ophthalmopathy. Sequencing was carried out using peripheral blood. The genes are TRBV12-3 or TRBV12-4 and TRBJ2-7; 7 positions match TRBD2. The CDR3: CASSLSEAGRGYEQYF. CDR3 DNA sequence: TGTGCCAGCAGCCTTAGCGAGGCGGGGAGGGGCTACGAGCAGTACTTC.